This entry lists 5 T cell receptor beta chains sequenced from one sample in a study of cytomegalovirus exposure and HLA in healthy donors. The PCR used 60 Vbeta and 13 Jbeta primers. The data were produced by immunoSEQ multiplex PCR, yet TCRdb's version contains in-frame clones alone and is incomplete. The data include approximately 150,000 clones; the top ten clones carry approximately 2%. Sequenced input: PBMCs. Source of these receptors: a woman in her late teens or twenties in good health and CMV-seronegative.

The CDR3 is CASSLDGQELYGYTF. Written as DNA, the CDR3 is TGCGCCAGCAGCCTAGATGGACAGGAACTCTATGGCTACACCTTC. This chain links TRBV5-1 with TRBJ1-2, with 7 bases aligning to TRBD1. This CDR3 is built from 15 residues. Germline V gene data show CDR1 as SGHRS and CDR2 as YFSETQ. Losses at the gene ends were 4 bases for V and 4 bases for J; bases not matched to a gene: 10.

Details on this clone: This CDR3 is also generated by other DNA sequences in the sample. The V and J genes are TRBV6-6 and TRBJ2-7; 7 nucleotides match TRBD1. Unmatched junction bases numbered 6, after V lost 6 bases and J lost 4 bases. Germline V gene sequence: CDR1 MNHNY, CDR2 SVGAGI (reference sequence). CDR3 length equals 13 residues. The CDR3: CASRYQQGYEQYV. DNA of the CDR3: TGTGCCAGCAGATATCAACAGGGGTACGAGCAGTACGTC.

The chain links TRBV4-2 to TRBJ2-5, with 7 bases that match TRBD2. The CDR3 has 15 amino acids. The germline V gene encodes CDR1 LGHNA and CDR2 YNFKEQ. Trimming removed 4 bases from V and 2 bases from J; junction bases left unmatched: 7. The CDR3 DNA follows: TGTGCCAGCAGCCCGGGGGGAGTACCACAAGAGACCCAGTACTTC. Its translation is CASSPGGVPQETQYF.

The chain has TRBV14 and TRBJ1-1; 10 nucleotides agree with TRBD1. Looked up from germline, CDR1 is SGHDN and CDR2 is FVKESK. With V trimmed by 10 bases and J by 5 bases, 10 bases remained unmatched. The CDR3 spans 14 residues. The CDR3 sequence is CATSDRGRRTEAFF. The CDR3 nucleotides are TGTGCCACCTCAGACAGGGGGCGAAGGACTGAAGCTTTCTTT.

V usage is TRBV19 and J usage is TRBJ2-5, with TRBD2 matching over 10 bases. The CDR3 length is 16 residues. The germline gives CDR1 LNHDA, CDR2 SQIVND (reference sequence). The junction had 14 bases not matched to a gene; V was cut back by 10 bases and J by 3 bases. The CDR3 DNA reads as TGTGCCACCCGGAGGGCCCTAGCGGGAGTGGAAGAGACCCAGTACTTC. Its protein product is CATRRALAGVEETQYF.